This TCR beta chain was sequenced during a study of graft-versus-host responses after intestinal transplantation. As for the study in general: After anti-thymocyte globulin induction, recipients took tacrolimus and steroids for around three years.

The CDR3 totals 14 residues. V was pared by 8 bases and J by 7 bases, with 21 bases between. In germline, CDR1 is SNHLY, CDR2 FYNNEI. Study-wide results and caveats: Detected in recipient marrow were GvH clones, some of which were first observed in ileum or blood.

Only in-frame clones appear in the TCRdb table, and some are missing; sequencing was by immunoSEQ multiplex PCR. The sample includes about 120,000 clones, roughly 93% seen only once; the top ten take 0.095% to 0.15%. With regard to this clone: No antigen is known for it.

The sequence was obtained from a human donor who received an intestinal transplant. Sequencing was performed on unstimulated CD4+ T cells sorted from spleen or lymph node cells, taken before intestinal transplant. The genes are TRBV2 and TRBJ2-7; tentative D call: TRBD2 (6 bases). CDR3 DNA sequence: TGTGCCAGCCGTCCCAGGGACTCACTTCGGGAGCAGTACTTC. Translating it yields CASRPRDSLREQYF.